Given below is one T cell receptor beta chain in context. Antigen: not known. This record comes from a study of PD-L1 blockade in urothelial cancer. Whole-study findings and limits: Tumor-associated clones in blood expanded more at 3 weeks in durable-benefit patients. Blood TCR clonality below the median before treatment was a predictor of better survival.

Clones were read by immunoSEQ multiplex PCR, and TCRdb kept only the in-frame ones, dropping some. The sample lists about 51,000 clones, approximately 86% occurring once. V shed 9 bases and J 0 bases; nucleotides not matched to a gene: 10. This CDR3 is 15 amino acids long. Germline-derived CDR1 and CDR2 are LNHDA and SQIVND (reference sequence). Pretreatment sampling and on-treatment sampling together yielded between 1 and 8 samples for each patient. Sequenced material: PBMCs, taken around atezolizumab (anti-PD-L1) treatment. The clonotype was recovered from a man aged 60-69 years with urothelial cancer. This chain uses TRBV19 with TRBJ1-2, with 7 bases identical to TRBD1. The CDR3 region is CASRDRKRSNYGYTF. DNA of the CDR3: TGTGCCAGCCGGGACAGAAAGCGCTCTAACTATGGCTACACCTTC.